The T cell receptor beta chain described here comes from a study of cytomegalovirus exposure and HLA in healthy donors. Whole-study findings and limits: Available immune exposure information covered CMV serostatus only. It was reported that TCR beta sequences correctly inferred the HLA-A and HLA-B alleles for most subjects.

As concerns this clone: As yet, its antigen is unknown.

The PCR ran on 60 Vbeta and 13 Jbeta primers. TCRdb keeps only in-frame clones here, not all; method: immunoSEQ multiplex PCR. The sample shows 130,000 or so clones, over 70% of them seen only once. CDR3 length equals 13 residues. V was cut by 3 bases and J by 4 bases, with 10 bases left in between. Germline V lookup: CDR1 SGHTA, CDR2 FQGNSA. Each donor's status was that of a healthy bone marrow donor. This receptor was identified in a man aged 30 to 39 in good health and CMV-seronegative. Source material: PBMCs. This sequence joins TRBV7-2 and TRBJ2-7; D possibly corresponds to TRBD1 (6 bases). CDR3 DNA sequence: TGTGCCAGCAGCTTTAGAAGGGGGTACGAGCAGTACTTC. It translates to CASSFRRGYEQYF.